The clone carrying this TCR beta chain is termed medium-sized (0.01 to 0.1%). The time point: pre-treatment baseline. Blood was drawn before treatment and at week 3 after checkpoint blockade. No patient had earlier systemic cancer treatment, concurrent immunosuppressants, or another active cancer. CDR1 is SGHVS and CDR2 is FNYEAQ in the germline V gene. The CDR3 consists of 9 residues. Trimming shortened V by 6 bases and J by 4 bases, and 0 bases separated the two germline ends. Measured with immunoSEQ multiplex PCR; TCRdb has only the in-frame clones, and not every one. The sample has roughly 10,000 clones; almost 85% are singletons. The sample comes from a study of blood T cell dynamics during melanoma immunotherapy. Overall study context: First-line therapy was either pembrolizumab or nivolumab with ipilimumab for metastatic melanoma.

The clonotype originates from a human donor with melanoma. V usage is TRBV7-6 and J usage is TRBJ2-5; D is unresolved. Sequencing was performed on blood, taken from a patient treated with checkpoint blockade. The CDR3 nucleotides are TGTGCCAGCAGAGAGACCCAGTACTTC. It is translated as CASRETQYF.